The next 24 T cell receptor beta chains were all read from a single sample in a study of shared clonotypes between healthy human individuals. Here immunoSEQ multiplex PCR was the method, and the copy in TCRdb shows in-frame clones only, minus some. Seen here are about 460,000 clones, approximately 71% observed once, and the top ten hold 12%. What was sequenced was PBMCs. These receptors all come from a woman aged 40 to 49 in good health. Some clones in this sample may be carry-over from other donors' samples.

Written as DNA, the CDR3 is TGTGCCACCAGCAGAGAGATTTCGGCCGACTCTGGAAACACCATATATTTT. Protein sequence: CATSREISADSGNTIYF. The rearrangement uses TRBV15 and TRBJ1-3; D is undetermined. Germline values: CDR1 LNHNV, CDR2 YYDKDF (reference sequence). Trimming removed 0 bases at V and 0 bases at J, with 12 bases between. This CDR3 spans 17 amino acids.

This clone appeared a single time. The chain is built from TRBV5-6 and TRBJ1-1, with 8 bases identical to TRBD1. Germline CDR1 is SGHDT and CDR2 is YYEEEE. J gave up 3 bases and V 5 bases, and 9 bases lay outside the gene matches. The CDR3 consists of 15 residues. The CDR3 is CASSYTGTGYTEAFF. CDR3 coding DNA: TGTGCCAGCAGTTACACCGGGACAGGTTACACTGAAGCTTTCTTT.

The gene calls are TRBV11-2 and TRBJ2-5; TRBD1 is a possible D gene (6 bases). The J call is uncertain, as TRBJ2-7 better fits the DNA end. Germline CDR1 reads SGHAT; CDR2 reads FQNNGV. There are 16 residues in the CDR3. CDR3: CASSSNPSRGSNEQYF. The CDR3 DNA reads TGTGCCAGCAGCTCTAATCCTTCCAGGGGTTCCAACGAGCAGTACTTC.

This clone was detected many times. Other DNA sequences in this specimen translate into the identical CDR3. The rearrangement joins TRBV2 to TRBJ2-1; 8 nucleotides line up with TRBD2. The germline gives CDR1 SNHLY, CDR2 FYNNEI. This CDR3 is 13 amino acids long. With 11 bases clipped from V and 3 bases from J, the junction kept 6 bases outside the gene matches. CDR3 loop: CAVTSGNYNEQFF. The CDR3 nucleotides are TGTGCCGTAACTAGCGGAAACTACAATGAGCAGTTCTTC.

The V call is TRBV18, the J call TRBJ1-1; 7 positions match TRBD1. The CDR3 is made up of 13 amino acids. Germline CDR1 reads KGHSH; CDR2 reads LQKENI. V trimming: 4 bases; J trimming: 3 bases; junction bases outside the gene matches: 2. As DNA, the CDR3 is TGTGCCAGCTCACGCGGGACAGACACTGAAGCTTTCTTT. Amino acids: CASSRGTDTEAFF.

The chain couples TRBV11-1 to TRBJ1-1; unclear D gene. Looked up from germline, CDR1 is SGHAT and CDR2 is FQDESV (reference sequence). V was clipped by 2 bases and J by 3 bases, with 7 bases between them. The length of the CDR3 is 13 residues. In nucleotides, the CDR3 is TGTGCCAGCAGCTTATTTTGGGACACTGAAGCTTTCTTT. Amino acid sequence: CASSLFWDTEAFF.

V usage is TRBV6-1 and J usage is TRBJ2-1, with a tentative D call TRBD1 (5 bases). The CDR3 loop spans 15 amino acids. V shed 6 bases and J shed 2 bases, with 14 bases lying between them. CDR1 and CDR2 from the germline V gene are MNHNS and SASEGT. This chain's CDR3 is CASSLGAATYNEQFF. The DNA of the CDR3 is TGTGCCAGCAGCCTTGGGGCTGCAACCTACAATGAGCAGTTCTTC.

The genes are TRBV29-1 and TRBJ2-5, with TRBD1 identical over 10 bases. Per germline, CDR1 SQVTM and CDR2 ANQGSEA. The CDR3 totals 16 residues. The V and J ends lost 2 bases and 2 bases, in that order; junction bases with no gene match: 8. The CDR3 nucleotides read TGCAGCGTTGAATCAGGACAGGGGGTTATGCAAGAGACCCAGTACTTC. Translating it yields CSVESGQGVMQETQYF. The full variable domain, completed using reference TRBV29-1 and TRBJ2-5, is SAVISQKPSRDICQRGTSLTIQCQVDSQVTMMFWYRQQPGQSLTLIATANQGSEATYESGFVIDKFPISRPNLTFSTLTVSNMSPEDSSIYLCSVESGQGVMQETQYFGPGTRLLVL.

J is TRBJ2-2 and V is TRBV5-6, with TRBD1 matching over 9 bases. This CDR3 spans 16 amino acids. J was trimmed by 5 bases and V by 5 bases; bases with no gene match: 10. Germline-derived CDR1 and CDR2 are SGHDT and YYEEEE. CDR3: CASSYLGQGRTGELFF. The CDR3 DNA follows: TGTGCCAGCAGTTACCTGGGACAGGGAAGAACCGGGGAGCTGTTTTTT.

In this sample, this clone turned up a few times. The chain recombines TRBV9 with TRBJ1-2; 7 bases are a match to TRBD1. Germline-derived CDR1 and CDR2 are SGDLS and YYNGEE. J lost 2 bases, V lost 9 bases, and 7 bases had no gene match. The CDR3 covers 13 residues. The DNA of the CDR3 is TGTGCCACCCAGGGGACAGTAAACTATGGCTACACCTTC. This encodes CATQGTVNYGYTF.

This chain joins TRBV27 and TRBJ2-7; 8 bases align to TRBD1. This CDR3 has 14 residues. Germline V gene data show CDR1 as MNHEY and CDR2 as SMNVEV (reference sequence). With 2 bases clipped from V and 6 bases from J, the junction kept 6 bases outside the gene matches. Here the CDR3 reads CASSLNRGEGEQYF. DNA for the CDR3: TGTGCCAGCAGTTTAAACAGGGGGGAAGGCGAGCAGTACTTC.

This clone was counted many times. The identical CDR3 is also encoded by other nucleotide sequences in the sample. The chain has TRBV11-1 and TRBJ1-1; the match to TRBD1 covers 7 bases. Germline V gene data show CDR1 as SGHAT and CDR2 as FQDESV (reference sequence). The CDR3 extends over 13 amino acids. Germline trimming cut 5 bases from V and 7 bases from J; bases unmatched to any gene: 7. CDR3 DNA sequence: TGTGCCAGCAGCACCCGACAGGGCGTTGAAGCTTTCTTT. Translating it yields CASSTRQGVEAFF.

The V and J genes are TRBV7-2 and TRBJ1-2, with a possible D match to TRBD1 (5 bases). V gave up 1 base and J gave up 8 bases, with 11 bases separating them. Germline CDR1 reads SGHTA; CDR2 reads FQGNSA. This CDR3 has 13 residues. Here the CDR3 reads CASSLGGGRGYTF. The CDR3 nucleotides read TGTGCCAGCAGCTTAGGCGGGGGTAGGGGCTACACCTTC.

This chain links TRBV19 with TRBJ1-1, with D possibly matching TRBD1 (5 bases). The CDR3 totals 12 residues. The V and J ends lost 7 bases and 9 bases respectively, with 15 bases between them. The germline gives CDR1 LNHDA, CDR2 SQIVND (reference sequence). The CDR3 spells CASTPAGPQAFF. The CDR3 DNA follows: TGTGCCAGTACCCCTGCGGGACCTCAAGCTTTCTTT.

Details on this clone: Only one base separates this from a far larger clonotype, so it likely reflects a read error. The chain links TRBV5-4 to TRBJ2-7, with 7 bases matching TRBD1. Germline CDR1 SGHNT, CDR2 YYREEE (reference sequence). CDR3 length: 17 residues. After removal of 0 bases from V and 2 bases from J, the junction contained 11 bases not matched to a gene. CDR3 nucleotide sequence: TGTGCCAGCAGCTTGGGTGGCGTCAGGGGGAACCCCTACGAGCAGTACTTC. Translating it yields CASSLGGVRGNPYEQYF.

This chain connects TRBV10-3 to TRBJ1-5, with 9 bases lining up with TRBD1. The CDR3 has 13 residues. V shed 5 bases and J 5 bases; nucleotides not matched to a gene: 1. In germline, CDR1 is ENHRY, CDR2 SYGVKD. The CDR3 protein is CAISRDRDQPQHF. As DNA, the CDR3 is TGTGCCATCAGTCGGGACAGGGATCAGCCCCAGCATTTT.

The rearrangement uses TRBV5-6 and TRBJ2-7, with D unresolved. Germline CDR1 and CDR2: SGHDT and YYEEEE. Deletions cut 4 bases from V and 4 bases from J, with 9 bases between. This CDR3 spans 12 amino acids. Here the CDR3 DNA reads TGTGCCAGCAGCCGTCTTGTATACGAGCAGTACTTC. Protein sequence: CASSRLVYEQYF.

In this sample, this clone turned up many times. This CDR3 reads CASRTEDRFNGELFF. DNA of the CDR3: TGTGCCAGCCGTACGGAAGACAGGTTTAACGGGGAGCTGTTTTTT. The chain uses TRBV6-5 and TRBJ2-2; a possible D gene is TRBD1 (6 bases). This CDR3 contains 15 residues. CDR1 is MNHEY and CDR2 is SVGAGI in the germline V gene. The germline V and J ends were trimmed by 8 bases and 7 bases, with 20 bases remaining between them.

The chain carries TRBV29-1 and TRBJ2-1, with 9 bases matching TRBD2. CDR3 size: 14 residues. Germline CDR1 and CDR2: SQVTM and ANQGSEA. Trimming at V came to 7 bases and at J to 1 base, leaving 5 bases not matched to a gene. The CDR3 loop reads CSARTSGSYNEQFF. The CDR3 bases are TGCAGCGCACGTACTAGCGGGTCCTACAATGAGCAGTTCTTC.

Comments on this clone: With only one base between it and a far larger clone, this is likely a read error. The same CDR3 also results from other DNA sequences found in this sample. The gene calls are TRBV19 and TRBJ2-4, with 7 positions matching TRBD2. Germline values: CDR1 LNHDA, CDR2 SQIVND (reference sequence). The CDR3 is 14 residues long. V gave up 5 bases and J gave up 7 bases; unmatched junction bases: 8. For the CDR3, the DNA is TGTGCCAGTAGTGATGGGAGGGAGGGGAACATTCAGTACTTC. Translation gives CASSDGREGNIQYF.

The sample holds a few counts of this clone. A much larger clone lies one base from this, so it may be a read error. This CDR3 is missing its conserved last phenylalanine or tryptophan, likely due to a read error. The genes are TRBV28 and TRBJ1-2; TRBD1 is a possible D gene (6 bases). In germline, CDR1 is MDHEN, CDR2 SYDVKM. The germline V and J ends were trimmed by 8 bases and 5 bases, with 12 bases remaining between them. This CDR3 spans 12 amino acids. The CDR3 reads CASGGRIYGYTL. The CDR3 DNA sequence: TGTGCCAGCGGGGGCCGCATATATGGCTACACCCTC.

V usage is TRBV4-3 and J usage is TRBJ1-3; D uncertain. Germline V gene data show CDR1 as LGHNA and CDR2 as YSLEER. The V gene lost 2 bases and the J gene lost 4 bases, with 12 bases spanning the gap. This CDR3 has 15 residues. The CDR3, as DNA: TGCGCCAGCAGCCAACAGTGGGGTCTCGGAAACACCATATATTTT. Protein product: CASSQQWGLGNTIYF.

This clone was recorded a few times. The CDR3 region has the DNA TGTGCCAGCCGGGACACACAAGAGACCCAGTACTTC. It encodes CASRDTQETQYF. The genes are TRBV5-4 and TRBJ2-5; TRBD1 is a possible D gene (6 bases). The germline V gene has CDR1 SGHNT and CDR2 YYREEE (reference sequence). The V end was cut by 7 bases, the J end by 2 bases, with 9 bases between. There are 12 residues in the CDR3.

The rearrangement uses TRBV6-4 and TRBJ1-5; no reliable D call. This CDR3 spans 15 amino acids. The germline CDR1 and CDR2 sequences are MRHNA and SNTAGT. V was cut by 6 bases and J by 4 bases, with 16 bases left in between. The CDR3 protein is CASSPRHGVNQPQHF. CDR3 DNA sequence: TGTGCCAGCAGCCCCCGACACGGGGTGAATCAGCCCCAGCATTTT.